This passage covers 10 T cell receptor beta chains from one sample sequenced in a study of cytomegalovirus exposure and HLA in healthy donors. The PCR employed 60 Vbeta primers together with 13 Jbeta primers. Generated by immunoSEQ multiplex PCR, the TCRdb table keeps only in-frame clones and is missing some. This table holds some 150,000 clones, about two thirds found once. Material: PBMCs. The origin of the receptors is a human donor in good health.

A few counts support this clone. The genes are TRBV2 and TRBJ2-3, with TRBD2 matching over 7 bases. Trimming cost V 3 bases and J 2 bases; bases outside gene matches: 14. Germline CDR1 and CDR2: SNHLY and FYNNEI. The CDR3 is made up of 18 amino acids. As DNA, the CDR3 is TGTGCCAGCAGTGATTCACCCTTCCTAGCGGCTAACACAGATACGCAGTATTTT. The encoded protein is CASSDSPFLAANTDTQYF. The full variable domain, rest sourced from reference TRBV2 and TRBJ2-3, is EPEVTQTPSHQVTQMGQEVILRCVPISNHLYFYWYRQILGQKVEFLVSFYNNEISEKSEIFDDQFSVERPDGSNFTLKIRSTKLEDSAMYFCASSDSPFLAANTDTQYFGPGTRLTVL.

This rearrangement joins TRBV6-4 to TRBJ1-3; TRBD1 matches 10 bases. The V gene's germline CDR1 is MRHNA and CDR2 SNTAGT. This CDR3 region has 17 residues. V shed 6 bases and J 4 bases; nucleotides not matched to a gene: 12. The CDR3 is CASRKPGQGKSGNTIYF. As DNA, the CDR3 is TGTGCCAGCAGGAAGCCGGGACAGGGGAAGTCAGGAAACACCATATATTTT.

The rearrangement links TRBV28 to TRBJ1-2, with D perhaps matching TRBD1 (5 bases). Germline loops: CDR1 MDHEN, CDR2 SYDVKM. This CDR3 comprises 15 residues. V gave up 4 bases and J gave up 8 bases, with 20 bases separating them. The CDR3 is CASSSTSQGPGGYTF. The CDR3 DNA reads TGTGCCAGCAGTTCCACCTCTCAGGGCCCTGGGGGCTACACCTTC.

V usage is TRBV6-1 and J usage is TRBJ1-2; the match to TRBD1 covers 8 bases. J lost 8 bases, V lost 4 bases, and 9 bases had no gene match. Germline assignment: CDR1 MNHNS and CDR2 SASEGT. The CDR3 is 14 residues long. CDR3 DNA: TGTGCCAGCAGTGCCAGGACAGGGAGCGAAGGCTACACCTTC. This codes for CASSARTGSEGYTF.

The chain combines TRBV7-9 with TRBJ1-1; the match to TRBD1 covers 7 bases. The V gene end was trimmed by 5 bases and the J gene end by 5 bases; junction bases not matched to a gene: 8. The CDR3 contains 14 residues. Germline CDR1 is SEHNR and CDR2 is FQNEAQ (reference sequence). DNA of the CDR3: TGTGCCAGCAGCAATCGACAGGGAAGGACTGAAGCTTTCTTT. This encodes CASSNRQGRTEAFF.

CDR3 DNA sequence: TGTGCCAGCAGCCCAGACAGTTTCTACGAGCAGTACTTC. Protein: CASSPDSFYEQYF. The V call is TRBV6-6, the J call TRBJ2-7; possible D gene TRBD1, 5 bases. The CDR3 runs 13 residues. V lost 6 bases to trimming and J lost 3 bases, with 12 bases between them. Germline assignment: CDR1 MNHNY and CDR2 SVGAGI (reference sequence).

This chain uses TRBV4-1 with TRBJ2-7, with 9 positions matching TRBD1. The J segment lost 3 bases and the V segment lost 2 bases, leaving 2 bases of the junction unmatched. The V gene's germline CDR1 is MGHRA and CDR2 YSYEKL. The CDR3 runs 14 residues. The CDR3 DNA reads as TGCGCCAGCAGCCAACGGACAGGGGACTACGAGCAGTACTTC. It codes for CASSQRTGDYEQYF.

This clone was seen more than once but under ten times. The chain has TRBV9 and TRBJ2-2; TRBD2 matches at 11 bases. The germline V gene encodes CDR1 SGDLS and CDR2 YYNGEE. This CDR3 spans 17 amino acids. The ends lost 0 bases at V and 6 bases at J; junction bases unmatched: 7. In nucleotides, the CDR3 is TGTGCCAGCAGCGTAGTTAGCGGGGGGGCCTTTGCCGGGGAGCTGTTTTTT. Its translation is CASSVVSGGAFAGELFF.

This clone was counted only a few times. V gene TRBV9 combines with J gene TRBJ1-2, with a tentative D call TRBD1 (6 bases). This CDR3 spans 13 amino acids. Germline V lookup: CDR1 SGDLS, CDR2 YYNGEE. Trimming took 3 bases from V and 8 from J, leaving 14 bases between them. DNA of the CDR3: TGTGCCAGCAGCGCGACAGGATCCTCCGGCTACACCTTC. Amino acids: CASSATGSSGYTF.

The rearrangement links TRBV2 to TRBJ2-4; 11 bases match TRBD2. The V gene end was trimmed by 8 bases and the J gene end by 5 bases; junction bases not matched to a gene: 11. The CDR3 spans 16 residues. Germline V lookup: CDR1 SNHLY, CDR2 FYNNEI. The CDR3: CASGLAGGQGENIQYF. DNA of the CDR3: TGTGCCAGCGGCCTAGCGGGGGGCCAAGGGGAAAACATTCAGTACTTC.